This TCR beta chain derives from a study of human T cells and chemical hapten exposure. Study observations and caveats: There was no change with DPC sensitization in TCRs above 1 in 1000 frequency.

Turning to this clonotype: No antigen is known for it.

The time point is: patch test 2, 6 weeks after DPC sensitization. Treatment reported: therapeutic diphenylcyclopropenone sensitization with weekly scalp DPC. The library put unique molecular identifiers onto individual cDNA molecules. Using its own MiXCR run on the RACE reads, TCRdb lists one record per CDR3 protein. Of about 140,000 distinct CDR3 sequences in the sample, 10% to 15% were seen once. Unmatched junction bases numbered 4, after V lost 3 bases and J lost 3 bases. This CDR3 has 15 amino acids. Per germline, CDR1 SGHDT and CDR2 YYEEEE. The sequencing used whole blood, collected in connection with sensitization to the hapten diphenylcyclopropenone (DPC). The chain employs TRBV5-6 and TRBJ2-7; 12 bases match TRBD2. This TCR came from a woman aged 45-60 years with alopecia areata. Some clones in this sample may be carry-over from other donors' samples. In nucleotides, the CDR3 is TGTGCCAGCAGCTCCGGACTAGCGGGATTCTACGAGCAGTACTTC. It codes for CASSSGLAGFYEQYF.